This T cell receptor (beta chain) originates from a study of T cell responses to AZD1222 COVID-19 vaccine. Using immunoSEQ multiplex PCR, the repertoire was profiled, and TCRdb retains in-frame clones only, with some absent. Of over 65,000 clones in the sample, approximately 90% were seen once. Overall study results and limits: Vaccination with two AZD1222 doses was followed by a rise in Spike-specific TCR breadth and depth.

Comment on this clone: The antigen remains unidentified.

The CDR3 consists of 13 residues. CDR1 and CDR2 from the germline V gene are SGHTS and YDEGEE. V lost 10 bases, J lost 4 bases, and 5 bases stayed unmatched. The chain uses TRBV5-8 and TRBJ2-2; 9 positions match TRBD1. The input for sequencing was peripheral blood, taken on day 0 of AZD1222 vaccination. This receptor was taken from an adult in good health. The CDR3 sequence is CAANRGLTGELFF. For the CDR3, the DNA is TGTGCCGCGAACAGGGGGCTCACCGGGGAGCTGTTTTTT.